These 3 T cell receptor beta chains share one sample of origin, sequenced in a study of spatial heterogeneity in lung cancer. Time point of the sample: blood at routine non-recurrence follow-up after resection. TCRdb itself ran the 5' RACE reads through MiXCR, one entry per CDR3 protein. The table has 4,000 to 5,000 distinct CDR3 sequences, under 30% seen once; the top ten hold 4.5% to 6.5%. Material: PBMCs, obtained at follow-up. The origin of the receptors is a male donor with early-stage non-small cell lung cancer.

This clonotype has only a few counts. The V and J genes are TRBV27 and TRBJ2-5, with TRBD1 matching over 9 bases. The CDR3 extends over 15 amino acids. V was pared by 6 bases and J by 5 bases, with 10 bases of the junction left unmatched. The germline V gene has CDR1 MNHEY and CDR2 SMNVEV (reference sequence). For the CDR3, the DNA is TGTGCCAGCAGCGTTGACAGACAGGGGGTGGAGACCCAGTACTTC. This encodes CASSVDRQGVETQYF.

This clonotype is large. The rearrangement joins TRBV18 to TRBJ2-7, with 9 bases lining up with TRBD2. Trimming took 6 bases from V and 2 from J; bases not matched to a gene: 5. This CDR3 has 14 amino acids. Germline-derived CDR1 and CDR2 are KGHSH and LQKENI. DNA of the CDR3: TGTGCCAGCTCGCCGCGGGAGGGCCCCTACGAGCAGTACTTC. Protein sequence: CASSPREGPYEQYF.

This clonotype is categorized as medium-sized (0.01 to 0.1%). The chain employs TRBV4-1 and TRBJ2-1, with TRBD2 matching over 12 bases. Germline assignment: CDR1 MGHRA and CDR2 YSYEKL. This CDR3 contains 16 residues. V was clipped by 1 base and J by 7 bases; unmatched bases: 5. CDR3: CASSQGASGGANEQFF. CDR3 nucleotides: TGCGCCAGCAGCCAAGGTGCTAGCGGGGGGGCTAATGAGCAGTTCTTC.